This TCR beta chain was found in a study of early T cells in non-severe SARS-CoV-2 infection (dated by TCRdb to the early 2020s). As for the study more broadly: Bulk RNA from unsorted whole blood was used for TCR sequencing, so alpha and beta chains could not be paired. Results the study describes overall, beyond this receptor: VDJdb matching was skewed toward anti-spike CD8 responses and likely underestimated virus-specific expansions, missing private and CD4 specificities.

Libraries came from 5' RACE. The sequencing machine was a NextSeq 500. The TCR library protocol attached unique molecular identifiers to individual cDNA molecules to correct for sequencing error and PCR bias. Both TCR alpha and beta chains were sequenced, and tight co-correlation was observed between alpha and beta sequence abundances in each sample. The paper's data handling went like this. Decombinator V4 was used to annotate the V gene, J gene and CDR3 of the TCR sequences. Expanded TCRs were defined as changing significantly between any two time points under a Poisson model with p below 0.0001. TCR abundances were normalised to the total number of TCRs sequenced in each sample and reported as counts per million. TRAV1-2 paired with TRAJ12, TRAJ20 or TRAJ33 defined MAIT TCRs, while TRAV10 paired with TRAJ18 defined iNKT TCRs. VDJdb, accessed 1 November 2021, was searched for CMV, EBV and SARS-CoV-2 annotated TCRs, with TCRs annotated for multiple antigens excluded. TCRdb trimmed the raw reads at Q25, called clones with MiXCR and kept productive beta chains. Each record represents a unique CDR3 protein, reported with the most common genes and DNA among its rows. TCRdb's processing, not the authors' own work, is the source of the V and J calls. For this sample the table gives 35,000 to 50,000 distinct CDR3 sequences, of which 4.5% to 7% were detected only once. Together, the top ten hold 4.4% of the sample.

CDR1 and CDR2 are drawn from the germline V gene: SGHDT, YYEEEE. Spanning cysteine to phenylalanine, the CDR3 consists of 20 amino acids. Only the CDR3 part of the read is kept: 60 bases, read in frame from the first base. The V end loses 4 bases and the J end loses 2 bases, and a stretch of 31 bases separates them. This clonotype was observed at least ten times. The specificity of this receptor is unknown. Per-base quality was not reported, and no clone a single base away is much larger than it. A case-control design nested within a healthcare worker cohort in London, UK, was used, with weekly nasopharyngeal swab PCR tests and blood sampling performed. Healthcare workers were recruited during the week of the UK lockdown, between 23 and 31 March 2020, and followed weekly for up to roughly 15 weeks.

The receptor was derived from an adult who was a healthcare worker with PCR-confirmed SARS-CoV-2 infection or an uninfected control (not recorded which). Sequenced material: whole blood, taken at baseline. The chain is assembled from TRBV5-6 and TRBJ2-7, with a tentative D gene TRBD1 over 5 matching bases. The nucleotide sequence is TGTGCCAGCAGCAGACACGACAGCAAGCCCCCCGCCTCCTTTACCTACGAGCAGTACTTC. This gives the protein CASSRHDSKPPASFTYEQYF.